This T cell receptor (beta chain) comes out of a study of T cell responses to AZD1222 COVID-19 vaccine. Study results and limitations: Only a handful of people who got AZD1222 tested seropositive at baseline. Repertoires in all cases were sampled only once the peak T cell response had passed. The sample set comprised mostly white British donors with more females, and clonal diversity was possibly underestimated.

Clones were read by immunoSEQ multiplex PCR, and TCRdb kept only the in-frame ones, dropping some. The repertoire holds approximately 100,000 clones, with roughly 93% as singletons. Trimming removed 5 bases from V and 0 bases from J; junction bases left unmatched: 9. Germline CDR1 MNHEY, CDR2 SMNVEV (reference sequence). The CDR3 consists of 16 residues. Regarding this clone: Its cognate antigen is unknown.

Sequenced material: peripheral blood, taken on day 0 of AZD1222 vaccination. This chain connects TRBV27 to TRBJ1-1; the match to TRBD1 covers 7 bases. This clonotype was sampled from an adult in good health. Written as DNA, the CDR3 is TGTGCCAGCAGTGGGGGGACAGCACAGGTGAACACTGAAGCTTTCTTT. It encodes CASSGGTAQVNTEAFF.